The next 23 T cell receptor beta chains were all read from a single sample in a study of T cells in Graves' hyperthyroidism and ophthalmopathy. TCR beta CDR3 regions were amplified from RNA. Primed by the HTBI set, a first-round RT-PCR was run on the TCR CDR3. Via MiXCR, TCRdb re-called the multiplex PCR reads, giving one row per CDR3 protein. Found here are about 580,000 distinct CDR3 sequences, about 15% of them singletons; the top ten hold 5.8%. The sequencing input was blood. These receptors were obtained from a woman in her 30s with Graves' hyperthyroidism that later progressed to Graves' ophthalmopathy.

The CDR3, as DNA: TGTGCCAGCAGCCAAAATACTCAGGGTTCACCCCTCCACTTT. It codes for CASSQNTQGSPLHF. The chain recombines TRBV14 with TRBJ1-6, with D possibly matching TRBD1 (5 bases). Germline V gives CDR1 SGHDN, CDR2 FVKESK. The CDR3 is 14 residues long. Trimming left V 2 bases short and J 9 bases short, with 11 bases between.

The CDR3 region is CASWAGGYNEQFF. The CDR3 bases are TGCGCCAGCTGGGCGGGAGGCTACAATGAGCAGTTCTTC. The rearrangement uses TRBV5-1 and TRBJ2-1; 8 nucleotides match TRBD2. The CDR3 totals 13 residues. The V gene's germline CDR1 is SGHRS and CDR2 YFSETQ. J lost 3 bases, V lost 7 bases, and 3 bases had no gene match.

V gene TRBV19 combines with J gene TRBJ2-1, with 13 nucleotides matching TRBD2. The CDR3 has 16 residues. Germline V gives CDR1 LNHDA, CDR2 SQIVND (reference sequence). The junction had 6 bases not matched to a gene; V was cut back by 5 bases and J by 5 bases. CDR3 in amino acids: CASSSLAGGINNEQFF. DNA of the CDR3: TGTGCCAGTAGTTCACTAGCGGGAGGGATAAACAATGAGCAGTTCTTC.

The sample holds many counts of this clonotype. In DNA form, the CDR3 reads TGTGCCAGCAGCTTAAGTATCCGGAATGAGCAGTTCTTC. Translated, it gives CASSLSIRNEQFF. This chain joins TRBV7-9 and TRBJ2-1; D ambiguous. The CDR3 consists of 13 residues. Germline CDR1 SEHNR, CDR2 FQNEAQ (reference sequence). V was clipped by 2 bases and J by 7 bases, with 9 bases between them. Supplemented by reference TRBV7-9 and TRBJ2-1, the full variable domain reads DTGVSQNPRHKITKRGQNVTFRCDPISEHNRLYWYRQTLGQGPEFLTYFQNEAQLEKSRLLSDRFSAERPKGSFSTLEIQRTEQGDSAMYLCASSLSIRNEQFFGPGTRLTVL.

This clonotype was observed many times. J is TRBJ1-2 and V is TRBV10-3; unclear D gene. This CDR3 is built from 13 residues. The germline gives CDR1 ENHRY, CDR2 SYGVKD. The V end lost 4 bases, the J end lost 5 bases, and 11 bases lay between the germline ends. The CDR3 is CAISGSGKYGYTF. The CDR3 bases are TGTGCCATCAGTGGGTCAGGAAAGTATGGCTACACCTTC.

This clonotype was counted between two and nine times. The V gene is TRBV6-2 or TRBV6-3, the J gene TRBJ1-5; TRBD1 might be the D (6 bases). The V gene lost 5 bases and the J gene lost 9 bases, with 14 bases spanning the gap. Looked up from germline, CDR1 is MNHEY and CDR2 is SVGEGT. The CDR3 runs to 13 residues. CDR3 coding DNA: TGTGCCAGCAGTACGACAGGCTGGGGGCCCCAGCATTTT. Residues: CASSTTGWGPQHF.

The V call is TRBV30, the J call TRBJ2-3, with 8 bases matching TRBD1. The CDR3 covers 16 residues. Per the germline V gene, CDR1 is GTSNPN and CDR2 is SVGIG (reference sequence). The J segment lost 1 base and the V segment lost 0 bases, leaving 6 bases of the junction unmatched. The CDR3 DNA reads TGTGCCTGGAGTGTACTCACAGGGGGAGGCACAGATACGCAGTATTTT. It translates to CAWSVLTGGGTDTQYF. The variable domain in full, completed from reference TRBV30 and TRBJ2-3, reads SQTIHQWPATLVQPVGSPLSLECTVEGTSNPNLYWYRQAAGRGLQLLFYSVGIGQISSEVPQNLSASRPQDRQFILSSKKLLLSDSGFYLCAWSVLTGGGTDTQYFGPGTRLTVL.

This clonotype was counted ten times or more. This chain uses TRBV9 with TRBJ2-3; 10 nucleotides agree with TRBD2. The CDR3 consists of 17 residues. J was trimmed by 3 bases and V by 0 bases; bases with no gene match: 7. Germline assignment: CDR1 SGDLS and CDR2 YYNGEE. In DNA form, the CDR3 reads TGTGCCAGCAGCGTAGGGTCAGCGGGAGGGAGGACAGATACGCAGTATTTT. It yields the protein CASSVGSAGGRTDTQYF.

In this sample, this clonotype turned up many times. This chain links TRBV27 with TRBJ2-7, with D perhaps TRBD1 (5 bases). CDR3 size: 18 residues. The germline V and J ends were trimmed by 5 bases and 2 bases, with 25 bases remaining between them. Germline V lookup: CDR1 MNHEY, CDR2 SMNVEV (reference sequence). The CDR3 protein is CASSRPNPRVAEPYEQYF. The CDR3 DNA reads TGTGCCAGCAGTCGACCTAACCCCAGGGTGGCGGAGCCCTACGAGCAGTACTTC.

Details on this clonotype: This may come from a read error, since a much larger clone is one base off. The rearrangement uses TRBV20-1 and TRBJ2-7; 14 positions match TRBD2. Germline CDR1 and CDR2: DFQATT and SNEGSKA (reference sequence). Trimming took 5 bases from V and 4 from J; bases not matched to a gene: 13. This CDR3 has 17 amino acids. CDR3 nucleotide sequence: TGCAGTGCTTACCCCCTTGGGACTAGCGGGAGTACGTACGAGCAGTACTTC. Protein: CSAYPLGTSGSTYEQYF.

The sample holds many counts of this clonotype. V gene TRBV28 combines with J gene TRBJ2-3; TRBD1 aligns across 7 bases. The CDR3 length is 15 residues. The J segment lost 2 bases and the V segment lost 10 bases, leaving 12 bases of the junction unmatched. Germline V gives CDR1 MDHEN, CDR2 SYDVKM. The CDR3 bases are TGTGCCACCGCGCTCTCGGGACAGAACACAGATACGCAGTATTTT. Residues: CATALSGQNTDTQYF.

This clonotype was counted at least ten times. The J gene is TRBJ1-6, the V gene TRBV28, with 8 nucleotides matching TRBD1. After removal of 8 bases from V and 15 bases from J, the junction contained 9 bases not matched to a gene. The CDR3 is 12 residues long. The germline V gene has CDR1 MDHEN and CDR2 SYDVKM. CDR3 loop: CASQDRTGGLHF. DNA for the CDR3: TGTGCCAGCCAAGACCGAACAGGGGGCCTCCACTTT.

This clonotype was seen at least ten times. CDR3 DNA: TGTGCCAGCGTCCCGAAGCGGTACCAAGAGACCCAGTACTTC. This sequence encodes CASVPKRYQETQYF. V gene TRBV3-1 combines with J gene TRBJ2-5, with D possibly being TRBD2 (5 bases). Germline lookup yields CDR1 LGHDT and CDR2 YNNKEL (reference sequence). CDR3 length: 14 residues. V was trimmed by 8 bases and J by 0 bases, leaving 13 bases between them.

Many counts were recorded for this clonotype. The chain couples TRBV20-1 to TRBJ2-7, with 10 bases lining up with TRBD2. CDR3 length: 13 amino acids. Trimming at V came to 6 bases and at J to 4 bases, leaving 6 bases not matched to a gene. CDR1 is DFQATT and CDR2 is SNEGSKA in the germline V gene (reference sequence). CDR3 loop: CSAPTSGKYEQYF. The CDR3 DNA is TGCAGTGCCCCAACTAGCGGGAAATACGAGCAGTACTTC.

This clonotype was seen repeatedly, ten times or more. The gene calls are TRBV11-2 and TRBJ1-6; D gene unclear. V lost 0 bases, J lost 9 bases, and 3 bases lay in between. The CDR3 contains 12 residues. Germline V gives CDR1 SGHAT, CDR2 FQNNGV. The CDR3 sequence is CASSLESSPLHF. In DNA form, the CDR3 reads TGTGCCAGCAGCTTAGAAAGTTCACCCCTCCACTTT.

This clonotype was seen ten or more times. V is TRBV11-2 and J is TRBJ2-3; either TRBD1 or TRBD2 may supply D (5 bases each). Trimming cost V 4 bases and J 9 bases, with 17 bases left between them. This CDR3 region has 14 residues. Germline CDR1 and CDR2: SGHAT and FQNNGV. The CDR3 sequence is CASSSSGPLTTQYF. The CDR3 DNA reads TGTGCCAGCAGCTCCTCGGGACCCCTTACGACGCAGTATTTT.

This clonotype has a count of ten or more. This CDR3 is CASRDGAGVDNEQFF. The CDR3 nucleotides are TGTGCCAGCAGGGATGGGGCAGGTGTGGACAATGAGCAGTTCTTC. The chain is built from TRBV9 and TRBJ2-1; D is perhaps TRBD1 (5 bases). From germline, CDR1 is SGDLS and CDR2 YYNGEE. The CDR3 has 15 amino acids. Trimming shortened V by 5 bases and J by 5 bases, and 17 bases separated the two germline ends. Variable domain in full (rest from reference TRBV9 and TRBJ2-1): DSGVTQTPKHLITATGQRVTLRCSPRSGDLSVYWYQQSLDQGLQFLIQYYNGEERAKGNILERFSAQQFPDLHSELNLSSLELGDSALYFCASRDGAGVDNEQFFGPGTRLTVL.

This clonotype was counted only a few times. The rearrangement uses TRBV28 and TRBJ2-1; possible D gene TRBD1, 5 bases. V was shortened by 9 bases and J by 0 bases, with 9 bases between the two germline ends. Germline lookup yields CDR1 MDHEN and CDR2 SYDVKM. The CDR3 length is 13 residues. CDR3 residues: CASQGFSYNEQFF. CDR3 DNA: TGTGCCAGTCAGGGTTTCTCCTACAATGAGCAGTTCTTC.

This clonotype came up many times. The chain employs TRBV6-2 or TRBV6-3 and TRBJ2-3, with 7 nucleotides matching TRBD1. The CDR3 length is 16 residues. Germline values: CDR1 MNHEY, CDR2 SVGEGT. J lost 13 bases, V lost 1 base, and 17 bases had no gene match. For the CDR3, the DNA is TGTGCCAGCAGTTACTGGGACAGAATGAACGTCGAACTAAAGTATTTT. It is translated as CASSYWDRMNVELKYF.

Many counts were recorded for this clonotype. V gene TRBV30 combines with J gene TRBJ2-3; a weak D match, TRBD2 (6 bases). The germline V gene encodes CDR1 GTSNPN and CDR2 SVGIG (reference sequence). This CDR3 is built from 14 residues. The V gene lost 2 bases and the J gene lost 3 bases, with 12 bases spanning the gap. This chain's CDR3 is CAWSWGRSTDTQYF. The CDR3 DNA reads TGTGCCTGGAGTTGGGGGAGGTCGACAGATACGCAGTATTTT.

This clonotype was picked up a small number of times. V usage is TRBV7-6 and J usage is TRBJ2-7; 7 bases align to TRBD1. The V and J ends lost 0 bases and 4 bases, in that order; junction bases with no gene match: 6. The CDR3 spans 15 residues. Germline lookup yields CDR1 SGHVS and CDR2 FNYEAQ. CDR3 DNA sequence: TGTGCCAGCAGCTTAGCGGGAGCAGGGGGTTACGAGCAGTACTTC. It encodes CASSLAGAGGYEQYF. Using reference TRBV7-6 and TRBJ2-7 for the parts outside the CDR3, the full variable domain is GAGVSQSPRYKVTKRGQDVALRCDPISGHVSLYWYRQALGQGPEFLTYFNYEAQQDKSGLPNDRFSAERPEGSISTLTIQRTEQRDSAMYRCASSLAGAGGYEQYFGPGTRLTVT.

The sample holds many counts of this clonotype. This rearrangement joins TRBV18 to TRBJ1-4; D call uncertain. CDR3 length equals 14 residues. The V end was cut by 2 bases, the J end by 4 bases, with 8 bases between. Germline-derived CDR1 and CDR2 are KGHSH and LQKENI. This chain's CDR3 is CASSPMSSNEKLFF. The CDR3 nucleotides read TGTGCCAGCTCACCAATGTCCAGTAATGAAAAACTGTTTTTT.

J is TRBJ1-2 and V is TRBV5-8, with D possibly being TRBD1 (6 bases). Germline loops: CDR1 SGHTS, CDR2 YDEGEE. This CDR3 is 16 amino acids long. Between the trimmed V and J ends, which lost 4 bases and 5 bases, there was a span of 21 bases. CDR3 nucleotide sequence: TGTGCCAGCAGCGCCGGGGGGGCTCCGACGACTTATGGCTACACCTTC. This sequence encodes CASSAGGAPTTYGYTF. The full variable domain, rest sourced from reference TRBV5-8 and TRBJ1-2, is EAGVTQSPTHLIKTRGQQATLRCSPISGHTSVYWYQQALGLGLQFLLWYDEGEERNRGNFPPRFSGRQFPNYSSELNVNALELEDSALYLCASSAGGAPTTYGYTFGSGTRLTVV.